This is a list of T cell receptor beta chains from one sample in a study of blood T cell repertoires in COVID-19. Clones were read by immunoSEQ multiplex PCR, and TCRdb kept only the in-frame ones, dropping some. This table holds tens of thousands of clones, roughly 78% found once. Specimen: peripheral blood. The receptors stem from a human donor in a cohort sampled during active COVID-19. CDR3s include the opening cysteine and the closing phenylalanine or tryptophan. The D gene is left open where the match is weak. The size entry is marked missing in some rows and otherwise reads once, few, many or a size class.

size	J	D	V	CDR3	DNA
many	TRBJ2-2	.	TRBV7-3	CASSLGVGELFF	TGTGCCAGCAGCTTGGGAGTCGGGGAGCTGTTTTTT
.	TRBJ1-6	TRBD1	TRBV28	CASTLAGQGGSPLHF	TGTGCCAGCACCTTAGCGGGACAGGGGGGTTCACCCCTCCACTTT
few	TRBJ1-2	.	TRBV4-1	CASSQDPGLTGYTF	TGCGCCAGCAGCCAAGATCCAGGGCTTACTGGCTACACCTTC
.	TRBJ1-5	.	TRBV5-5	CASSLGRQINQPQHF	TGTGCCAGCAGCTTGGGCCGACAGATCAATCAGCCCCAGCATTTT
.	TRBJ2-2	TRBD2	TRBV11-2	CASTHRGVGGAGGELFF	TGTGCCAGCACCCATCGTGGGGTCGGGGGGGCCGGCGGGGAGCTGTTTTTT
few	TRBJ2-3	TRBD2	TRBV7-9	CASKHGGAQADTQYF	TGTGCCAGCAAGCACGGGGGGGCACAGGCAGATACGCAGTATTTT
.	TRBJ1-1	TRBD1	TRBV19	CASSDRGANTEAFF	TGTGCCAGTAGTGACAGGGGGGCGAACACTGAAGCTTTCTTT
.	TRBJ2-7	.	TRBV20-1	CSASRVASSSYEQYF	TGCAGTGCTAGTCGCGTGGCTAGTAGCTCCTACGAGCAGTACTTC
.	TRBJ1-4	TRBD1	TRBV19	CASSQWDRGHEKLFF	TGTGCCAGTAGCCAATGGGACAGGGGGCACGAAAAACTGTTTTTT
.	TRBJ2-1	TRBD1	TRBV19	CASSSSGTENEQFF	TGTGCCAGTAGTAGCTCCGGGACAGAGAATGAGCAGTTCTTC
.	TRBJ2-1	.	TRBV7-6	CASSLETSNEQFF	TGTGCCAGCAGCCTAGAGACTAGTAATGAGCAGTTCTTC
.	TRBJ1-1	TRBD1	TRBV28	CASRSGQGYTEAFF	TGTGCCAGCAGATCCGGACAGGGGTACACTGAAGCTTTCTTT
.	TRBJ2-5	TRBD2	TRBV4-1	CASSQDGTSGGAKTQYF	TGCGCCAGCAGCCAAGATGGGACTAGCGGGGGGGCGAAGACCCAGTACTTC
.	TRBJ2-7	.	TRBV6-2/TRBV6-3	CASSSPNRDSYEQYF	TGTGCCAGCAGTTCCCCCAACAGGGACTCCTACGAGCAGTACTTC
few	TRBJ2-5	.	TRBV11-2	CASSLGVAEQETQYF	TGTGCCAGCAGCTTAGGGGTAGCGGAACAAGAGACCCAGTACTTC
.	TRBJ2-1	.	TRBV12-3/TRBV12-4	CASRSGYNEQFF	TGTGCCAGCAGAAGCGGGTACAATGAGCAGTTCTTC
.	TRBJ2-1	TRBD2	TRBV5-1	CASSSIPRGSGGANNEQFF	TGCGCCAGCAGCTCCATCCCCAGGGGTAGCGGGGGGGCGAACAATGAGCAGTTCTTC